This TCR beta chain emerged from a study of post-analysis software for immune sequencing data. Across the whole study: Both relapsing-remitting and secondary progressive multiple sclerosis featured among the disease courses, as did progressive-relapsing multiple sclerosis.

Included in the TCR beta cDNA libraries were unique molecular identifiers. T cells numbering about 0.95 to 10 million yielded 450,000 to 500,000 cDNA molecules. One entry per CDR3 protein, called by TCRdb with MiXCR from the PCR reads. The sample yields roughly 650,000 distinct CDR3 sequences, 55% to 60% seen once. The V gene end was trimmed by 4 bases and the J gene end by 0 bases; junction bases not matched to a gene: 8. This CDR3 is built from 19 residues. The germline gives CDR1 LGHDT, CDR2 YNNKEL (reference sequence). Comment on this clonotype: Its antigen is undetermined.

Whole-study results and caveats: Clustering by F measure revealed strong co-clustering among samples prepared together in one batch. There were a few TRBV segments more frequent in patients than controls, and TRBV5-6, TRBV5-1 and TRBV20-1 were among them. Compared against controls, patients with multiple sclerosis displayed significantly lower normalized Chao1 diversity.

The rearrangement uses TRBV3-1 and TRBJ2-1, with 14 nucleotides matching TRBD2. The source material was blood. The TCR originated in a girl aged 2-10 years with multiple sclerosis. This CDR3 is CASSRGTSGRPSSYNEQFF. The CDR3 nucleotides are TGTGCCAGCAGCCGGGGGACTAGCGGGAGACCATCCTCCTACAATGAGCAGTTCTTC.